Below are 11 T cell receptor beta chains sequenced from a single sample in a study of cytomegalovirus exposure and HLA in healthy donors. PCR involved 60 Vbeta and 13 Jbeta primers. Profiling relied on immunoSEQ multiplex PCR, and the TCRdb table lists in-frame clones only, not all of them. The sample holds under 200,000 clones, more than 65% seen once. Sequencing was done on a sample of PBMCs. Every receptor here comes from a woman aged 40 to 50 in good health and CMV-seropositive.

The genes are TRBV4-1 and TRBJ2-1; 13 bases are a match to TRBD2. V shed 3 bases, J shed 8 bases, and the junction held 7 bases outside the gene matches. The CDR3 loop spans 16 amino acids. The germline V gene has CDR1 MGHRA and CDR2 YSYEKL. The CDR3 bases are TGCGCCAGCAGCCAGTGGACTAGCGGGAGACCTCATGAGCAGTTCTTC. Encoded protein: CASSQWTSGRPHEQFF.

The chain employs TRBV27 and TRBJ2-3; weak D call: TRBD2 (6 bases). CDR1 is MNHEY, CDR2 SMNVEV, per germline (reference sequence). V was shortened by 8 bases and J by 0 bases, with 9 bases between the two germline ends. This CDR3 is 13 amino acids long. The chain's CDR3 is CASRDFSTDTQYF. CDR3 DNA sequence: TGTGCCAGCCGGGACTTTAGCACAGATACGCAGTATTTT.

This chain connects TRBV15 to TRBJ2-5; no firm D call. Germline V lookup: CDR1 LNHNV, CDR2 YYDKDF (reference sequence). V lost 2 bases to trimming and J lost 5 bases, with 15 bases between them. The CDR3 is 15 amino acids. The CDR3 DNA follows: TGTGCCACCAGCAGAAACCCAGGATCCACGGAGACCCAGTACTTC. Its translation is CATSRNPGSTETQYF.

This chain joins TRBV5-7 and TRBJ1-6; possible D gene TRBD1, 6 bases. TRBV5-7 is flagged as an ORF with uncertain function. The V gene lost 2 bases and the J gene lost 7 bases, with 16 bases spanning the gap. CDR3 size: 16 residues. CDR3 bases: TGTGCCAGCAGCTTTAAGGCTTGGGGGCAGAATTCACCCCTCCACTTT. Encoded protein: CASSFKAWGQNSPLHF.

J is TRBJ1-1 and V is TRBV29-1; the match to TRBD1 covers 7 bases. Germline-derived CDR1 and CDR2 are SQVTM and ANQGSEA. The CDR3 spans 14 residues. The CDR3 DNA reads TGCAGTTATCACTCCGGGACAGCCAGTTGGGGTGCTTTCTTT. This gives the protein CSYHSGTASWGAFF.

V usage is TRBV5-1 and J usage is TRBJ2-2, with D possibly TRBD1 on 7 matching bases. Trimming cost V 0 bases and J 4 bases, with 10 bases left between them. The CDR3 covers 15 residues. The V gene's germline CDR1 is SGHRS and CDR2 YFSETQ. CDR3 sequence: CASSLDRGGTGELFF. CDR3 sequence (DNA): TGCGCCAGCAGCTTGGACAGGGGAGGCACCGGGGAGCTGTTTTTT.

The rearrangement links TRBV18 to TRBJ2-7; the match to TRBD1 covers 7 bases. Looked up from germline, CDR1 is KGHSH and CDR2 is LQKENI. The junction had 16 bases not matched to a gene; V was cut back by 3 bases and J by 11 bases. CDR3 length: 15 amino acids. The DNA of the CDR3 is TGTGCCAGCTCACCCGGCAGGGGGTCCCCCCAAATCGAGTACTTC. Translating gives CASSPGRGSPQIEYF.

V gene TRBV2 combines with J gene TRBJ1-6; D unclear. Germline CDR1 and CDR2: SNHLY and FYNNEI. The V gene lost 3 bases and the J gene lost 10 bases, with 19 bases spanning the gap. This CDR3 comprises 16 residues. CDR3 in amino acids: CASSESGVIIGSPLHF. Written as DNA, the CDR3 is TGTGCCAGCAGTGAGTCAGGTGTTATAATTGGGTCACCCCTCCACTTT.

The gene calls are TRBV6-5 and TRBJ1-2; 7 bases map to TRBD1. Germline V gene lookup returns CDR1 MNHEY and CDR2 SVGAGI. With V trimmed by 5 bases and J by 4 bases, 10 bases remained unmatched. CDR3 length equals 15 residues. CDR3 nucleotides: TGTGCCAGCAGTCCACCCTACAGGGGATCCTATGGCTACACCTTC. It translates to CASSPPYRGSYGYTF.

The J gene is TRBJ1-1, the V gene TRBV27; a possible D gene is TRBD1 (6 bases). The CDR3 runs 14 residues. Trimming left V 3 bases short and J 8 bases short, with 16 bases between. CDR1 is MNHEY and CDR2 is SMNVEV in the germline V gene (reference sequence). The CDR3: CASSFGAATGEAFF. CDR3 DNA: TGTGCCAGCAGTTTTGGGGCCGCGACAGGCGAAGCTTTCTTT.

This clone was observed a handful of times. The rearrangement links TRBV14 to TRBJ1-1; a weak D match, TRBD1 (5 bases). This CDR3 is built from 12 residues. Between the trimmed V and J ends, which lost 1 base and 9 bases, there was a span of 9 bases. The germline V gene has CDR1 SGHDN and CDR2 FVKESK. CDR3 DNA: TGTGCCAGCAGCCAAGTTGGACATAAAGCTTTCTTT. Translated, it gives CASSQVGHKAFF.